Listed below are T cell receptor beta chains from one sample, sequenced in a study of blood T cell repertoires in COVID-19. Produced via immunoSEQ multiplex PCR; TCRdb's table is partial and in-frame only. Found here are some 150,000 clones, approximately 90% of them singletons; the top ten hold roughly 8%. Material: peripheral blood. These receptors were obtained from a woman aged 45-59 years with active or convalescent COVID-19. Both conserved end residues are part of each CDR3. A D gene is named only where the DNA matches it firmly. Clone size is given for some rows only: seen once, a few or many times, or a class if the clone is expanded.

DNA: TGTGCCATCAGTGAGTCGGACAGCCCAGAGAGTGAAGCTTTCTTT; CDR3: CAISESDSPESEAFF; size: once; J: TRBJ1-1; V: TRBV10-3; length: 15; D: NA
DNA: TGTGCCAGTAGTATTTTCTGGACAGAAACCCAGGGGACCGGGGAGCTGTTTTTT; CDR3: CASSIFWTETQGTGELFF; size: NA; J: TRBJ2-2; V: TRBV19; length: 18; D: NA
DNA: TGTGCCAGCAGCCCCGAGAGTACGTCCACGTCTGAGCAGTTCTTC; CDR3: CASSPESTSTSEQFF; size: NA; J: TRBJ2-1; V: TRBV11-3; length: 15; D: NA
DNA: TGTGCCAGCAGCCTGGGGCAGCTGATCTACGAGCAGTACTTC; CDR3: CASSLGQLIYEQYF; size: NA; J: TRBJ2-7; V: TRBV7-9; length: 14; D: NA
DNA: TGTGCCAGCAGCGGCACAGGGACCAATCAGCCCCAGCATTTT; CDR3: CASSGTGTNQPQHF; size: once; J: TRBJ1-5; V: TRBV5-5; length: 14; D: NA
DNA: TGTGCCAGCAGCTTTATCAATGAGCAGTTCTTC; CDR3: CASSFINEQFF; size: once; J: TRBJ2-1; V: TRBV7-8; length: 11; D: NA
DNA: TGTGCCACCAGCAGAGATTTAGGGGCTGGAAACACCATATATTTT; CDR3: CATSRDLGAGNTIYF; size: NA; J: TRBJ1-3; V: TRBV15; length: 15; D: NA
DNA: TGTGCCAGCAGACGAGCGGGGGGAAACCAAGAGACCCAGTACTTC; CDR3: CASRRAGGNQETQYF; size: NA; J: TRBJ2-5; V: TRBV2; length: 15; D: TRBD2
DNA: TGTGCCAGCAGCCAAGAGGCCCTGAGCAATCAGCCCCAGCATTTT; CDR3: CASSQEALSNQPQHF; size: medium-sized; J: TRBJ1-5; V: TRBV4-2; length: 15; D: NA
DNA: TGTGCCAGCAGGTTGACAGAAGCCTACGAGCAGTACTTC; CDR3: CASRLTEAYEQYF; size: few; J: TRBJ2-7; V: TRBV2; length: 13; D: NA
DNA: TGCGCCAGCAGCTTGGGCGGTAGCGGGCCCACCGGGGAGCTGTTTTTT; CDR3: CASSLGGSGPTGELFF; size: NA; J: TRBJ2-2; V: TRBV5-1; length: 16; D: TRBD2
DNA: TGTGCCAGCTCAGTGCCCGCGGGAGGGACTGAAGCTTTCTTT; CDR3: CASSVPAGGTEAFF; size: NA; J: TRBJ1-1; V: TRBV18; length: 14; D: NA
DNA: TGTGCCAGCAGTTCGTCAGGGGCTGGAAACACCATATATTTT; CDR3: CASSSSGAGNTIYF; size: NA; J: TRBJ1-3; V: TRBV28; length: 14; D: NA
DNA: TGTGCCAGCATAAAAGCCGGACAGGACAGCTATGGCTACACCTTC; CDR3: CASIKAGQDSYGYTF; size: NA; J: TRBJ1-2; V: TRBV28; length: 15; D: TRBD1
DNA: TGTGCCAGCAGCCTCCTTTATGGGGACAGGAGAGGCTATGGCTACACCTTC; CDR3: CASSLLYGDRRGYGYTF; size: NA; J: TRBJ1-2; V: TRBV7-8; length: 17; D: TRBD1
DNA: TGCAGCGTTGCGCGGGGCCAAGAGACCCAGTACTTC; CDR3: CSVARGQETQYF; size: NA; J: TRBJ2-5; V: TRBV29-1; length: 12; D: NA
DNA: TGTGCCACCTCCCCCAGGGCCAATCAGCCCCAGCATTTT; CDR3: CATSPRANQPQHF; size: once; J: TRBJ1-5; V: TRBV19; length: 13; D: NA
DNA: TGTGCCAGCAGTGGGAAGACTAGCGGGGGGCCCCTCGAGCAGTACTTC; CDR3: CASSGKTSGGPLEQYF; size: NA; J: TRBJ2-7; V: TRBV6-2/TRBV6-3; length: 16; D: TRBD2
DNA: TGTGCCAGCAGCTTGGGGGGACAGGGAACTTACGAGCAGTACTTC; CDR3: CASSLGGQGTYEQYF; size: NA; J: TRBJ2-7; V: TRBV5-4; length: 15; D: TRBD1
DNA: TGTGCCAGCAGCTTGGATGGAGTTTCACCCCTCCACTTT; CDR3: CASSLDGVSPLHF; size: NA; J: TRBJ1-6; V: TRBV5-4; length: 13; D: NA
DNA: TGTGCCAGCAGTTACGCGAGGGGGGGACAGCCCCAGCATTTT; CDR3: CASSYARGGQPQHF; size: NA; J: TRBJ1-5; V: TRBV6-5; length: 14; D: NA
DNA: TGTGCCAGCGGCCTCGGCGGGGAGCAGTTCTTC; CDR3: CASGLGGEQFF; size: NA; J: TRBJ2-1; V: TRBV2; length: 11; D: NA
DNA: TGTGCCAGCAGCTCACAGGGGACTAATGAAAAACTGTTTTTT; CDR3: CASSSQGTNEKLFF; size: NA; J: TRBJ1-4; V: TRBV7-2; length: 14; D: TRBD1